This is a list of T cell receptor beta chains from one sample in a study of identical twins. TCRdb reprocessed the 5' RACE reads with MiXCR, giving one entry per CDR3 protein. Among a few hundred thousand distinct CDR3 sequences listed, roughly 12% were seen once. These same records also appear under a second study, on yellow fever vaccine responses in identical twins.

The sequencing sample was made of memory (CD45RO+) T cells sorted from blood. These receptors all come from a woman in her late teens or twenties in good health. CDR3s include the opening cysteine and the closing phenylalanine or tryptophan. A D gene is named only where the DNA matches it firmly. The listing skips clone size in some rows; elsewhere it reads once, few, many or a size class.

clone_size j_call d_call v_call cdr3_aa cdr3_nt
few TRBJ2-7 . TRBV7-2 CASSPRRYEQYF TGTGCCAGCAGCCCACGACGGTACGAGCAGTACTTC
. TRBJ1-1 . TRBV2 CASSELGLMNTEAFF TGTGCCAGCAGTGAATTGGGACTGATGAACACTGAAGCTTTCTTT
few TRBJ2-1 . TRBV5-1 CASSLGGKTYNEQFF TGCGCCAGCAGCTTGGGCGGGAAGACATACAATGAGCAGTTCTTC
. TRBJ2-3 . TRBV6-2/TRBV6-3 CASSYGGGGTQYF TGTGCCAGCAGTTACGGAGGGGGCGGTACGCAGTATTTT
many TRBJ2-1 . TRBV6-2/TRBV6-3 CASSFSGPRSEQFF TGTGCCAGCAGTTTTAGCGGCCCCAGGAGTGAGCAGTTCTTC
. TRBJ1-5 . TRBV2 CASTGAGGAGQPQHF TGTGCCAGCACGGGGGCTGGGGGCGCCGGTCAGCCCCAGCATTTT
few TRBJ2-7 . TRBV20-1 CSARQGRAYEQYF TGCAGTGCTAGACAGGGGAGGGCCTACGAGCAGTACTTC
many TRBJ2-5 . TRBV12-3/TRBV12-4 CASSPRRATQETQYF TGTGCCAGCAGCCCAAGGCGGGCCACCCAAGAGACCCAGTACTTC
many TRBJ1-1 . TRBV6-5 CASSYSMGNTEAFF TGTGCCAGCAGTTACTCGATGGGGAACACTGAAGCTTTCTTT
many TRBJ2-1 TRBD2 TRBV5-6 CASSPPLAGGGNEQFF TGTGCCAGCAGCCCTCCCTTAGCGGGAGGGGGGAATGAGCAGTTCTTC
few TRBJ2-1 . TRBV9 CASSGSGLDNEQFF TGTGCCAGCAGCGGAAGCGGGCTGGACAATGAGCAGTTCTTC
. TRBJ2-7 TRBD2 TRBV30 CAWSGLAGTGEQYF TGTGCCTGGAGCGGACTAGCAGGGACGGGCGAGCAGTACTTC
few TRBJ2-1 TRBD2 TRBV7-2 CASSLYSSAGTSGEQFF TGTGCCAGCAGCTTGTACTCATCGGCCGGGACTAGCGGCGAGCAGTTCTTC
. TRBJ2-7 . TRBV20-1 CSARTGTDVSEQYF TGCAGTGCGAGGACCGGGACTGATGTATCCGAGCAGTACTTC
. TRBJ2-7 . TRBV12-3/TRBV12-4 CASSLGGSGEQYF TGTGCCAGCAGTTTAGGGGGGTCGGGCGAGCAGTACTTC
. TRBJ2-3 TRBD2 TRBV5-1 CASSPPGLAVTDTQYF TGCGCCAGCAGTCCTCCCGGACTAGCAGTCACAGATACGCAGTATTTT
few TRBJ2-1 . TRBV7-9 CASNPGGSSYNEQFF TGTGCCAGCAATCCGGGTGGGAGCTCCTACAATGAGCAGTTCTTC
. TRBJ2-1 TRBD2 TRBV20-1 CSARDSVAGASYNEQFF TGCAGTGCTAGAGATTCTGTAGCGGGAGCCTCCTACAATGAGCAGTTCTTC
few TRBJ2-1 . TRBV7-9 CASSLVRDKHNEQFF TGTGCCAGCAGCTTGGTCCGGGACAAGCACAATGAGCAGTTCTTC
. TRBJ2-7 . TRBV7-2 CASSSNRGYEQYF TGTGCCAGCAGCTCCAACCGCGGCTACGAGCAGTACTTC
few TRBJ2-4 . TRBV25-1 CASSFSGKGNIQYF TGTGCCAGCAGTTTTAGCGGAAAGGGGAACATTCAGTACTTC
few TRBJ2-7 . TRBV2 CASSASWEQYF TGTGCCAGCAGTGCCAGTTGGGAGCAGTACTTC
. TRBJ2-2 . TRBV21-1 CASSKGLRTSNTGELFF TGTGCCAGCAGCAAAGGACTGAGAACCTCGAACACCGGGGAGCTGTTTTTT
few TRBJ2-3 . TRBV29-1 CSAIGGTGSTQYF TGCAGCGCGATAGGCGGAACAGGGTCTACGCAGTATTTT
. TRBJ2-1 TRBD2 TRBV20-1 CSARVPRGGNNEQFF TGCAGTGCTAGGGTCCCGCGCGGGGGGAACAATGAGCAGTTCTTC
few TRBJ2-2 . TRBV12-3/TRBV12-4 CASSLGGRGGELFF TGTGCCAGCAGTTTAGGGGGTCGTGGCGGGGAGCTGTTTTTT
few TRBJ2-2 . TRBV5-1 CASSFGGTQVGELFF TGCGCCAGCAGCTTCGGAGGGACCCAGGTCGGGGAGCTGTTTTTT
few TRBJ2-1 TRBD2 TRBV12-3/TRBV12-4 CASSLGGRSYNEQFF TGTGCCAGCAGTTTGGGAGGGCGTTCCTACAATGAGCAGTTCTTC
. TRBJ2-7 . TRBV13 CASTVFTALGVHEQYF TGTGCCAGCACCGTATTTACGGCGCTGGGGGTCCACGAGCAGTACTTC
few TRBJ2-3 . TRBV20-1 CSARVVRGLGDTQYF TGCAGTGCTAGAGTGGTCCGGGGACTGGGAGATACGCAGTATTTT
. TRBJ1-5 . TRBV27 CASSLKGHSNQPQHF TGTGCCAGCAGTTTAAAGGGACATAGCAATCAGCCCCAGCATTTT
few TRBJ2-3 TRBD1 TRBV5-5 CASSIRDRGADTQYF TGTGCCAGCAGCATCCGGGACAGGGGTGCAGATACGCAGTATTTT
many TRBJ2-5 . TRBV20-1 CSASSGLFRETQYF TGCAGTGCTTCGAGTGGCCTCTTCAGGGAGACCCAGTACTTC
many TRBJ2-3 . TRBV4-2 CASSRGPRGDDTQYF TGTGCCAGCAGCCGGGGACCCAGAGGGGATGATACGCAGTATTTT
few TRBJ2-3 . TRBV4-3 CASSGRVSTTDTQYF TGCGCCAGCAGCGGCAGGGTTAGCACCACAGATACGCAGTATTTT
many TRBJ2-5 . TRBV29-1 CSIPQSYRQETQYF TGCAGCATCCCCCAGAGTTACCGCCAAGAGACCCAGTACTTC
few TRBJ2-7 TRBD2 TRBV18 CASSPPRTSSSYEQYF TGTGCCAGCTCACCACCGAGGACTAGCAGCTCCTACGAGCAGTACTTC
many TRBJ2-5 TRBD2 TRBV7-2 CASSRDYGETQYF TGTGCCAGCAGCCGGGACTATGGAGAGACCCAGTACTTC
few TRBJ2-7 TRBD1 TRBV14 CASSRQDRLEQYF TGTGCCAGCAGCCGCCAGGACAGGCTGGAGCAGTACTTC
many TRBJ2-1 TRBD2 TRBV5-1 CASSYVGTSGGFSYNEQFF TGCGCCAGCAGCTATGTTGGGACTAGCGGGGGGTTCTCCTACAATGAGCAGTTCTTC
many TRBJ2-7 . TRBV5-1 CASSLDTGTYEQYF TGCGCCAGCAGCTTGGATACGGGGACCTACGAGCAGTACTTC
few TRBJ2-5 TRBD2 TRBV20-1 CSARDLAGGETQYF TGCAGTGCTAGGGACCTAGCGGGGGGGGAGACCCAGTACTTC
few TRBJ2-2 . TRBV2 CASTGTKNTGELFF TGTGCCAGCACCGGGACAAAGAACACCGGGGAGCTGTTTTTT
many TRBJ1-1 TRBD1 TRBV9 CASSVTGGATEAFF TGTGCCAGCAGCGTCACAGGGGGCGCGACTGAAGCTTTCTTT
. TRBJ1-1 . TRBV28 CASSSVWQGTNTEAFF TGTGCCAGCAGTTCAGTTTGGCAGGGAACGAACACTGAAGCTTTCTTT
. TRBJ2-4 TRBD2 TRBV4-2 CASSHISGRDLRALLAKNIQYF TGTGCCAGCAGCCATATAAGCGGGAGGGATCTAAGGGCCCTCCTAGCCAAAAACATTCAGTACTTC
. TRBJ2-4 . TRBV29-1 CSVPGPRDNIQYF TGCAGCGTCCCGGGACCCCGGGACAACATTCAGTACTTC
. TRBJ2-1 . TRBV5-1 CASSRAQSDEQFF TGCGCCAGCAGCCGCGCTCAGAGCGATGAGCAGTTCTTC
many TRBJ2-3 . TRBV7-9 CASSFLEGGTTDTQYF TGTGCCAGCAGCTTTTTAGAGGGAGGAACCACAGATACGCAGTATTTT
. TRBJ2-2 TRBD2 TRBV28 CASRVGGTSGTGELFF TGTGCCAGCAGAGTTGGAGGGACTAGCGGCACCGGGGAGCTGTTTTTT
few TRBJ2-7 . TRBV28 CASSTTATYEQYF TGTGCCAGCAGTACGACGGCAACCTACGAGCAGTACTTC
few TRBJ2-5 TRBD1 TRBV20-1 CSAGSRKPGQLKETQYF TGCAGTGCTGGGTCGAGAAAACCGGGACAGCTAAAAGAGACCCAGTACTTC
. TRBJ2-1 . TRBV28 CASSSRTYSYNEQFF TGTGCCAGCAGTTCCCGGACATACTCCTACAATGAGCAGTTCTTC
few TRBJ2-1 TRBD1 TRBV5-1 CASSPVGNRGQNEQFF TGCGCCAGCAGCCCCGTGGGGAACAGGGGGCAAAATGAGCAGTTCTTC
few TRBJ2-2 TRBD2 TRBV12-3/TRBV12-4 CASSVSGVGTGELFF TGTGCCAGCAGTGTTAGCGGGGTGGGTACCGGGGAGCTGTTTTTT
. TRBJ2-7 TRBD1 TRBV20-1 CCARGRTGTEFYEQYF TGCTGTGCAAGGGGGAGAACCGGGACAGAATTCTACGAGCAGTACTTC
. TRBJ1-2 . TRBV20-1 CSAREGAQGYTF TGCAGTGCTAGAGAGGGGGCGCAGGGCTACACCTTC
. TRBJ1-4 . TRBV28 CASSLATATTNEKLFF TGTGCCAGCAGTTTGGCGACAGCAACAACTAATGAAAAACTGTTTTTT
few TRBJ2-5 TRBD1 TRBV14 CASSQLGTVGETQYF TGTGCCAGCAGCCAGCTTGGGACAGTAGGAGAGACCCAGTACTTC
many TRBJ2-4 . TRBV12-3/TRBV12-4 CASRGGVKNIQYF TGTGCCAGCAGGGGGGGCGTCAAAAACATTCAGTACTTC